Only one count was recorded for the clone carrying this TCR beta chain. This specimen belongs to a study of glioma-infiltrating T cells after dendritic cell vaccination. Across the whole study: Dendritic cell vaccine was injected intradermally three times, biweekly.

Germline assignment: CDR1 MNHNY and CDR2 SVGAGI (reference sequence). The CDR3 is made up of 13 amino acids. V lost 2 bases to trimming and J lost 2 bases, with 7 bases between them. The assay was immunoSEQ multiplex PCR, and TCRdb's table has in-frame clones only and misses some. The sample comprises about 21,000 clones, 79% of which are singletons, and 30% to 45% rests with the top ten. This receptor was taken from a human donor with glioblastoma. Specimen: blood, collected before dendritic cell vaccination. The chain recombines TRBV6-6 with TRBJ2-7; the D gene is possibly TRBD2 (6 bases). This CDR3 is CASSYREAYEQYF. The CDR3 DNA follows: TGTGCCAGCAGTTACAGGGAGGCCTACGAGCAGTACTTC.